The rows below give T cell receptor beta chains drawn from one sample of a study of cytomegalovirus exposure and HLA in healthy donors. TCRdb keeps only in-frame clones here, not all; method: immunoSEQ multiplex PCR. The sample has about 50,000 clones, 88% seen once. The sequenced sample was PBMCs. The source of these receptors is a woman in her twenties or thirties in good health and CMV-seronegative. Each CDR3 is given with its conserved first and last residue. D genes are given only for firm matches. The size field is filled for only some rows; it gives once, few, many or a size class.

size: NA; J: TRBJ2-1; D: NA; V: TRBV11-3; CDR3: CASSLSRTYHEQFF; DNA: TGTGCCAGCAGCCTCTCCCGAACTTACCATGAGCAGTTCTTC
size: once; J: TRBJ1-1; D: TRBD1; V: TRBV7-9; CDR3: CASRGQAEAFF; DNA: TGTGCCAGCAGGGGACAGGCTGAAGCTTTCTTT
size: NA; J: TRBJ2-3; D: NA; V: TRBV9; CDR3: CASSVDRPTDTQYF; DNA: TGTGCCAGCAGCGTAGACAGACCCACAGATACGCAGTATTTT
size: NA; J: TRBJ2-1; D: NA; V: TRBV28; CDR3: CASSPLGTYNEQFF; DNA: TGTGCCAGCAGCCCCCTGGGGACTTATAATGAGCAGTTCTTC
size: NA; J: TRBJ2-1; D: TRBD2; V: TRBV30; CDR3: CAWSVGSGTLYNEQFF; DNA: TGTGCCTGGAGTGTCGGTAGCGGGACACTATACAATGAGCAGTTCTTC
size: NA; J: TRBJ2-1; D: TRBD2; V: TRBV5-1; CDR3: CASSSPSGSNEQFF; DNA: TGCGCCAGCAGCTCGCCTAGCGGGTCAAATGAGCAGTTCTTC
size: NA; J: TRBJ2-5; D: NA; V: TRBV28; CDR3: CASRSPSAQETQYF; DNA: TGTGCCAGCAGGTCGCCTAGCGCCCAAGAGACCCAGTACTTC
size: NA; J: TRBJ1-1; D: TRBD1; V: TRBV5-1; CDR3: CASSHGTANTEAFF; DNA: TGCGCCAGCAGCCATGGGACAGCAAACACTGAAGCTTTCTTT
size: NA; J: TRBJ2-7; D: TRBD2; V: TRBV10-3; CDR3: CAILAGATRGTSYEQYF; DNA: TGTGCCATCTTAGCGGGAGCAACTCGGGGGACATCCTACGAGCAGTACTTC
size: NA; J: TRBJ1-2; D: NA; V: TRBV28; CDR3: CASLTRRMRGYTF; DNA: TGTGCCAGCTTAACTCGGCGGATGAGGGGCTACACCTTC
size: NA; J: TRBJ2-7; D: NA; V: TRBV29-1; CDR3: CSVVWQGRSYEQYF; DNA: TGCAGCGTTGTATGGCAGGGTCGCTCCTACGAGCAGTACTTC
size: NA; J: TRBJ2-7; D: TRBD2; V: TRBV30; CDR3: CAWRTSGAGYEQYF; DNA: TGTGCCTGGAGGACTAGCGGGGCGGGATACGAGCAGTACTTC
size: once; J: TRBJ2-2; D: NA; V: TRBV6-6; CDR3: CASSYSGLSGELFF; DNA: TGTGCCAGCAGCTACTCCGGGTTAAGCGGGGAGCTGTTTTTT
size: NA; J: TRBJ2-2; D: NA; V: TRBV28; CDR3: CASSLFRTGELFF; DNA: TGTGCCAGCAGTTTATTTCGGACCGGGGAGCTGTTTTTT
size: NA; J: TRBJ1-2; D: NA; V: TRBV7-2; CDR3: CASSLASGYGYTF; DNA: TGTGCCAGCAGCTTAGCATCGGGGTATGGCTACACCTTC
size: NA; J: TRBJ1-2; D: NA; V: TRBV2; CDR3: CASRGEGLGGYTF; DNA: TGTGCCAGCAGGGGAGAGGGCCTAGGGGGCTACACCTTC
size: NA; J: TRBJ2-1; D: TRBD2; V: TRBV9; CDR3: CASSVAGGSDEQFF; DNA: TGTGCCAGCAGCGTAGCGGGCGGGAGCGATGAGCAGTTCTTC
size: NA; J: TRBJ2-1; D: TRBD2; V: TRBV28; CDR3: CASSRLAGVVNEQFF; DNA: TGTGCCAGCAGTAGATTAGCGGGAGTAGTCAATGAGCAGTTCTTC
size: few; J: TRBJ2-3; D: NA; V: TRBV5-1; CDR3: CASSRQSTDTQYF; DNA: TGCGCCAGCAGCCGTCAGAGCACAGATACGCAGTATTTT
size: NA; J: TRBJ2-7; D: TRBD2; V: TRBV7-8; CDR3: CASSLVGGGPYEQYF; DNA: TGTGCCAGCAGCTTAGTCGGCGGGGGGCCTTACGAGCAGTACTTC
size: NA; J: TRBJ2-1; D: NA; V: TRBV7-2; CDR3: CASSQAMEQFF; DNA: TGTGCCAGCAGCCAAGCAATGGAGCAGTTCTTC
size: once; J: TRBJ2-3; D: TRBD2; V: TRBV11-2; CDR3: CASSLDRTSGDTDTQYF; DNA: TGTGCCAGCAGCTTAGATAGGACTAGCGGGGACACAGATACGCAGTATTTT
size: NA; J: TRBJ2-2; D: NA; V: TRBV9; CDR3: CASSVGGHNTGELFF; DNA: TGTGCCAGCAGCGTAGGGGGACATAACACCGGGGAGCTGTTTTTT
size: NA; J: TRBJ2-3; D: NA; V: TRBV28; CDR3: CASSFGQAYTDTQYF; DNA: TGTGCCAGCAGTTTTGGGCAGGCCTACACAGATACGCAGTATTTT
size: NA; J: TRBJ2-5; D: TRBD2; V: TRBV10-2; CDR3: CASSEAGGRGETQYF; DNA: TGCGCCAGCAGTGAAGCGGGAGGGCGTGGAGAGACCCAGTACTTC
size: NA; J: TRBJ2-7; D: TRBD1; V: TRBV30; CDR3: CAWRGRGPYEQYF; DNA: TGTGCCTGGAGAGGAAGGGGGCCGTACGAGCAGTACTTC
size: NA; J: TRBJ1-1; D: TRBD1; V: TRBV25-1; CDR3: CASSVWGARGPGDTEAFF; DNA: TGTGCCAGCAGTGTATGGGGTGCCAGGGGGCCGGGGGACACTGAAGCTTTCTTT
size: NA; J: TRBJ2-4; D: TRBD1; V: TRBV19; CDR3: CASSAIRDSLRIQYF; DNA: TGTGCCAGTAGTGCGATCCGGGACAGTCTACGCATTCAGTACTTC
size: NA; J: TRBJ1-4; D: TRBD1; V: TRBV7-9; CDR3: CASSYYRGNEKLFF; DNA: TGTGCCAGCAGCTACTACAGGGGGAATGAAAAACTGTTTTTT
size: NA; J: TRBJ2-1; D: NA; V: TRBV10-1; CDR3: CASSGGSHEQFF; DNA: TGCGCCAGCAGTGGAGGGTCCCATGAGCAGTTCTTC
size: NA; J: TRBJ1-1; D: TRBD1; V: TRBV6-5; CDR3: CASSYSNQGGGEAFF; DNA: TGTGCCAGCAGTTACTCTAATCAGGGGGGAGGCGAGGCTTTCTTT
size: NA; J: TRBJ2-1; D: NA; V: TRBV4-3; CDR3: CASSQGGSGEYNEQFF; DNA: TGCGCCAGCAGCCAAGGTGGTAGCGGAGAGTACAATGAGCAGTTCTTC
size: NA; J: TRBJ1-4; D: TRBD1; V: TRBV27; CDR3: CASSFYYRGREKLFF; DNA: TGTGCCAGCAGTTTTTATTACAGGGGAAGGGAAAAACTGTTTTTT
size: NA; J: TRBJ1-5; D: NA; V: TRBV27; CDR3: CASKPTGPNQPQHF; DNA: TGTGCCAGCAAGCCAACAGGACCCAATCAGCCCCAGCATTTT
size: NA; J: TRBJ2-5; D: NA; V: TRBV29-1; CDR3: CSAAREAGAEETQYF; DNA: TGCAGCGCCGCCCGGGAAGCGGGCGCAGAAGAGACCCAGTACTTC
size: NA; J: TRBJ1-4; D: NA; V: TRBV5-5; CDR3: CASSLVTATNEKLFF; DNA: TGTGCCAGCAGCTTGGTGACAGCGACTAATGAAAAACTGTTTTTT
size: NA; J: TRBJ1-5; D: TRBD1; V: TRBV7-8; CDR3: CASSLQGVQPQHF; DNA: TGTGCCAGCAGCTTGCAGGGGGTTCAGCCCCAGCATTTT
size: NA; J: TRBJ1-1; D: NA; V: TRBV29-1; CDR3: CSVEPRMNTEAFF; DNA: TGCAGCGTTGAACCCAGAATGAACACTGAAGCTTTCTTT
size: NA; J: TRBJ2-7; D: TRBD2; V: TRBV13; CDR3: CASSHLREGNSYEQYF; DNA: TGTGCCAGCAGCCACCTTAGGGAGGGGAACTCCTACGAGCAGTACTTC
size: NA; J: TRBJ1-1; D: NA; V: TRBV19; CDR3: CASSPTGNTEAFF; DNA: TGTGCCAGTAGTCCGACGGGGAACACTGAAGCTTTCTTT
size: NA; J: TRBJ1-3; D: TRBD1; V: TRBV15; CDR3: CATSRSQGAFGNTIYF; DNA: TGTGCCACCAGCAGAAGTCAGGGGGCGTTCGGAAACACCATATATTTT
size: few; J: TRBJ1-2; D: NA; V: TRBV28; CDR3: CASSLQVNYGYTF; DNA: TGTGCCAGCAGTTTACAGGTTAACTATGGCTACACCTTC
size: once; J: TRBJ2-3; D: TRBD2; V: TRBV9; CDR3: CASSVGAGGSGNTDTQYF; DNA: TGTGCCAGCAGCGTAGGTGCGGGAGGGTCGGGGAACACAGATACGCAGTATTTT
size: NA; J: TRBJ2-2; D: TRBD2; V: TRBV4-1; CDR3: CASSPRGLADTGELFF; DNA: TGCGCCAGCAGCCCAAGAGGGCTAGCGGACACCGGGGAGCTGTTTTTT
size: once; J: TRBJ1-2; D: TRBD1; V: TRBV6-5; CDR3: CASSSTDRAYGYTF; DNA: TGTGCCAGCAGTTCTACGGACAGGGCGTATGGCTACACCTTC
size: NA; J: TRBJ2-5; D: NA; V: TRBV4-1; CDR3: CASSQDPTGSPSQETQYF; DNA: TGCGCCAGCAGCCAAGATCCCACAGGTTCTCCCTCCCAAGAGACCCAGTACTTC
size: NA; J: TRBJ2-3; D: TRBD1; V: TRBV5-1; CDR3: CASSWNRGRGTDTQYF; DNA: TGCGCCAGCAGCTGGAACAGGGGACGGGGCACAGATACGCAGTATTTT
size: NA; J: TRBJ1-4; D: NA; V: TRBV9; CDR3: CASSVGAGGNEKLFF; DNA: TGTGCCAGCAGCGTAGGGGCAGGAGGAAATGAAAAACTGTTTTTT
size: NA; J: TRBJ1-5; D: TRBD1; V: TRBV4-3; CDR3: CASSQDPTGNQPQHF; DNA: TGCGCCAGCAGCCAAGACCCGACAGGGAACCAGCCCCAGCATTTT
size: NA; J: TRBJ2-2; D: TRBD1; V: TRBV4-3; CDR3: CASSQDSRTGGVSTGELFF; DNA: TGCGCCAGCAGCCAAGATTCCCGGACAGGGGGCGTAAGCACCGGGGAGCTGTTTTTT
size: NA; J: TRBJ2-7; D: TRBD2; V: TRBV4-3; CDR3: CASSPLAGGSTYEQYF; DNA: TGCGCCAGCAGCCCGCTAGCGGGAGGATCCACCTACGAGCAGTACTTC
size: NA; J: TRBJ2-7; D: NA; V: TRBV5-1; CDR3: CASSFGPNEQYF; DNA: TGCGCCAGCAGCTTCGGTCCCAACGAGCAGTACTTC
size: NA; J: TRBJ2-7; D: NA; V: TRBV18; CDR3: CASSPGGSEQYF; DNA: TGTGCCAGCTCACCAGGAGGGAGCGAGCAGTACTTC
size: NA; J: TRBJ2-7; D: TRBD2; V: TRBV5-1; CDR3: CASSRGTSDSYEQYF; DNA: TGCGCCAGCAGCCGCGGGACTAGCGATTCCTACGAGCAGTACTTC
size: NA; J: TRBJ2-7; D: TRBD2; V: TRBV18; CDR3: CASSPRLAGGLTEQYF; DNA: TGTGCCAGCTCACCCCGACTAGCGGGAGGGCTTACCGAGCAGTACTTC
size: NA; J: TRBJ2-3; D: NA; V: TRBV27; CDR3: CASSLGQHTDTQYF; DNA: TGTGCCAGCAGTTTGGGACAACACACAGATACGCAGTATTTT
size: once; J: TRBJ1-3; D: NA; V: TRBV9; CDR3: CASSVGGGSGNTIYF; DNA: TGTGCCAGCAGCGTAGGCGGTGGCTCTGGAAACACCATATATTTT
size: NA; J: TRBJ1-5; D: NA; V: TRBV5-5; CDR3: CASSYWTGGNQPQHF; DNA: TGTGCCAGCAGCTACTGGACGGGGGGAAATCAGCCCCAGCATTTT